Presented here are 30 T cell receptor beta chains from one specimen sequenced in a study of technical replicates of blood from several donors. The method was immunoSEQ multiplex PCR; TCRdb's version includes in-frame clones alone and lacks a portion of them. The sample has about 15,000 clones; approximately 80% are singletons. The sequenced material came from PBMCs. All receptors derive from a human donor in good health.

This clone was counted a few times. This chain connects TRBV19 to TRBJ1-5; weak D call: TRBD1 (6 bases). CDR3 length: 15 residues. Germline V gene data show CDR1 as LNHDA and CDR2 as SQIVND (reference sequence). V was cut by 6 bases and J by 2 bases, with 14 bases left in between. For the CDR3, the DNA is TGTGCCAGTAGCTCGACAGGCCCGGGCAATCAGCCCCAGCATTTT. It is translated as CASSSTGPGNQPQHF.

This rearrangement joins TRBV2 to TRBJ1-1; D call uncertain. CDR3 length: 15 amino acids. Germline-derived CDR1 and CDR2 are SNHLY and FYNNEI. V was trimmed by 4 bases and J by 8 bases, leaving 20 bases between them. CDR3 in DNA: TGTGCCAGCAGTGGCTCGTTTGGTGTTCCCGGGGAAGCTTTCTTT. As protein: CASSGSFGVPGEAFF.

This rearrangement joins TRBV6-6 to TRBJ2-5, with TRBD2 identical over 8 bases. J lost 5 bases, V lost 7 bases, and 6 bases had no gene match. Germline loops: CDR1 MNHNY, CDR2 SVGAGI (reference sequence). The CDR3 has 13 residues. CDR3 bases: TGTGCCAGCAAAGCGGGACTAGGGGAGACCCAGTACTTC. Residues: CASKAGLGETQYF.

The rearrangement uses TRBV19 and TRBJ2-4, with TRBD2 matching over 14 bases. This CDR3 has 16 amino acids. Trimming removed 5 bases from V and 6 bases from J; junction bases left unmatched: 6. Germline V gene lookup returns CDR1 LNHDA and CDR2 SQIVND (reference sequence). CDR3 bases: TGTGCCAGTAGTGCAGCAGGGACTAGCGGGAGAAACATTCAGTACTTC. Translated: CASSAAGTSGRNIQYF.

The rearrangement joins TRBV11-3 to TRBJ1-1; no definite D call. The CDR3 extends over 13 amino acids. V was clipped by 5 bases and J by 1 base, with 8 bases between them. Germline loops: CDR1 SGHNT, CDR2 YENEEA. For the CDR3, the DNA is TGTGCCAGCAGCGGGCCTCGGAACACTGAAGCTTTCTTT. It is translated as CASSGPRNTEAFF.

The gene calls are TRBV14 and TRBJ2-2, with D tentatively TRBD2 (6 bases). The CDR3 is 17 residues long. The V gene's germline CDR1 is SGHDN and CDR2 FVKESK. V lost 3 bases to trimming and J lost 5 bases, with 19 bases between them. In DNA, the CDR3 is TGTGCCAGCAGCCAGGGTATTGGGAGGTGGAGTACCGGGGAGCTGTTTTTT. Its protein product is CASSQGIGRWSTGELFF.

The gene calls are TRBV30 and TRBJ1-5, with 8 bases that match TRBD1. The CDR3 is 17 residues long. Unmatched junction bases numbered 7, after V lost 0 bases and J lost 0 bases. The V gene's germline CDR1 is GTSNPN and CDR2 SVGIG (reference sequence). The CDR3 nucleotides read TGTGCCTGGAGTGTCACAGGGGGTCCGCATAGCAATCAGCCCCAGCATTTT. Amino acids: CAWSVTGGPHSNQPQHF.

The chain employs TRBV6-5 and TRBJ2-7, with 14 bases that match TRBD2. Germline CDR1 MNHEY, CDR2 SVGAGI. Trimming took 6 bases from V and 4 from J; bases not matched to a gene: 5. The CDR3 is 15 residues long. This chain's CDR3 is CASRLGLAGVYEQYF. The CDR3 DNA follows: TGTGCCAGCAGACTGGGACTAGCGGGAGTATACGAGCAGTACTTC.

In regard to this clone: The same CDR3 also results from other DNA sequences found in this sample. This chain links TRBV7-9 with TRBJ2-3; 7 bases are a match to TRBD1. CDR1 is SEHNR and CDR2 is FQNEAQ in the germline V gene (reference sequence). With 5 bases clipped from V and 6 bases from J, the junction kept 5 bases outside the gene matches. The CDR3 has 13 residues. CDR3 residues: CASSPRGPDTQYF. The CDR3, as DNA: TGTGCCAGCAGCCCGAGGGGGCCCGATACGCAGTATTTT. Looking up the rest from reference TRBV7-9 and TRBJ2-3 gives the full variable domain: DTGVSQNPRHKITKRGQNVTFRCDPISEHNRLYWYRQTLGQGPEFLTYFQNEAQLEKSRLLSDRFSAERPKGSFSTLEIQRTEQGDSAMYLCASSPRGPDTQYFGPGTRLTVL.

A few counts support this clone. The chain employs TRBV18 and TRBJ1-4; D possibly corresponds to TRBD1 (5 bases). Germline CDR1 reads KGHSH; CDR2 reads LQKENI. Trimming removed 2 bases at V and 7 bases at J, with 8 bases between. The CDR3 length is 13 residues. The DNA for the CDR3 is TGTGCCAGCTCACCATCCAGGGTTGAAAAACTGTTTTTT. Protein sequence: CASSPSRVEKLFF.

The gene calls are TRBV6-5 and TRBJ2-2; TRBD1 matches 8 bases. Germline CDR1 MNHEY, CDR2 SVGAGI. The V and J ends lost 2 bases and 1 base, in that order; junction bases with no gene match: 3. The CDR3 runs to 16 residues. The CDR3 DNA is TGTGCCAGCAGTTACCAAGGACAGGGGAACACCGGGGAGCTGTTTTTT. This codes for CASSYQGQGNTGELFF.

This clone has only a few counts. The CDR3 DNA follows: TGCGCCAGCAGCCCCGGGGGACCAGCTAACTATGGCTACACCTTC. Translation gives CASSPGGPANYGYTF. The chain carries TRBV5-1 and TRBJ1-2, with TRBD1 as a possible D gene (5 bases). This CDR3 comprises 15 residues. V was trimmed by 4 bases and J by 0 bases, leaving 13 bases between them. The germline gives CDR1 SGHRS, CDR2 YFSETQ.

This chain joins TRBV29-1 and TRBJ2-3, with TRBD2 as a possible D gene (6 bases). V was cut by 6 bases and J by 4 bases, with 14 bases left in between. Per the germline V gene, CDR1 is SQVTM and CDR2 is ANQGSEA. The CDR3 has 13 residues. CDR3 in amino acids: CSVPGTGADTQYF. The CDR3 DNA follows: TGCAGCGTCCCCGGGACTGGCGCAGATACGCAGTATTTT.

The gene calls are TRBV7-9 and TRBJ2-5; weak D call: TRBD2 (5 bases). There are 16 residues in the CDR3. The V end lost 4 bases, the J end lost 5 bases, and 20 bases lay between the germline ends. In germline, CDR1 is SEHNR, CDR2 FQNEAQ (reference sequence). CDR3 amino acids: CASSSSGLRVVETQYF. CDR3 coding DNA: TGTGCCAGCAGCTCAAGCGGTCTGAGGGTGGTGGAGACCCAGTACTTC.

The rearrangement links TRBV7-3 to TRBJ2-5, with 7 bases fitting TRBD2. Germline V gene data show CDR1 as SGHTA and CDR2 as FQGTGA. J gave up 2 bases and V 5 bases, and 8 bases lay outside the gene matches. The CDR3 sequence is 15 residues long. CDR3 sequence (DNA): TGTGCCAGCAGCCGAACGGCTAGCGGTCAAGAGACCCAGTACTTC. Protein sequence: CASSRTASGQETQYF.

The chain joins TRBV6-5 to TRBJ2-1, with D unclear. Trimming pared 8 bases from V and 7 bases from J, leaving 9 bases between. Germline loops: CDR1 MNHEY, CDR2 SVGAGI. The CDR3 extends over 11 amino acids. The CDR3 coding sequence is TGTGCCAGCCGTTCCCTTAATGAGCAGTTCTTC. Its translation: CASRSLNEQFF.

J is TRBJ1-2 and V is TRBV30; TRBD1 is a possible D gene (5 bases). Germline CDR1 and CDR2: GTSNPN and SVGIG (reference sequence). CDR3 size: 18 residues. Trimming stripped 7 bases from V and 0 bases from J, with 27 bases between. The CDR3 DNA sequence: TGTGCCTCTGGGTTGTCAGGGCAGGGCGTACAAGCTAACTATGGCTACACCTTC. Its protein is CASGLSGQGVQANYGYTF.

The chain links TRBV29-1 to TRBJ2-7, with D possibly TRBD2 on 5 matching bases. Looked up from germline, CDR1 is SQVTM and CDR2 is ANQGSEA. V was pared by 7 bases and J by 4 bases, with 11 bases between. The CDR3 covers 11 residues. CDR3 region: CSASRAYEQYF. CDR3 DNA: TGCAGCGCCTCGAGGGCGTACGAGCAGTACTTC.

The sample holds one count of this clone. The CDR3 nucleotides are TGTGCCAGCAGCGTAGCTACGACATCAGGAGAGACCCAGTACTTC. This sequence encodes CASSVATTSGETQYF. The rearrangement links TRBV9 to TRBJ2-5, with no clear D. The CDR3 length is 15 residues. Trimming cost V 0 bases and J 4 bases, with 13 bases left between them. Germline CDR1 and CDR2: SGDLS and YYNGEE.

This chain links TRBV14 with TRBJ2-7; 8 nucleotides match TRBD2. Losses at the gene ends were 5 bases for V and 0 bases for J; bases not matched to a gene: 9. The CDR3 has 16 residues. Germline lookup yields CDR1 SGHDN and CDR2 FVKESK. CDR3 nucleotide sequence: TGTGCCAGCAGCTCCTATAGCGGGATAAGCTCCTACGAGCAGTACTTC. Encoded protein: CASSSYSGISSYEQYF.

CDR3 region: CASSLDVRTSGNPGELFF. The CDR3, as DNA: TGCGCCAGCAGCTTGGATGTTAGGACTAGCGGGAATCCCGGGGAGCTGTTTTTT. This chain uses TRBV5-1 with TRBJ2-2; 12 bases map to TRBD2. The V and J ends lost 0 bases and 6 bases, in that order; junction bases with no gene match: 9. Germline CDR1 and CDR2: SGHRS and YFSETQ. The CDR3 runs 18 residues.

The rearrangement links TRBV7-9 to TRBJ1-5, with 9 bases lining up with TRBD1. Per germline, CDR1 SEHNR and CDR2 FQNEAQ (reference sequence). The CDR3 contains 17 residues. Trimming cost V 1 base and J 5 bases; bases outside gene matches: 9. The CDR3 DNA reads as TGTGCCAGCAGCTTAGGACGGACAGGGGCGAAGGATCAGCCCCAGCATTTT. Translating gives CASSLGRTGAKDQPQHF.

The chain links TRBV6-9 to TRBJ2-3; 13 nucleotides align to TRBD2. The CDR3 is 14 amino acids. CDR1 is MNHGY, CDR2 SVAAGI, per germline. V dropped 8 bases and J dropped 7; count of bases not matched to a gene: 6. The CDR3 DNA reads TGTGCCAGCCTTACTAGCGGGAGGGCACATACGCAGTATTTT. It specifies CASLTSGRAHTQYF.

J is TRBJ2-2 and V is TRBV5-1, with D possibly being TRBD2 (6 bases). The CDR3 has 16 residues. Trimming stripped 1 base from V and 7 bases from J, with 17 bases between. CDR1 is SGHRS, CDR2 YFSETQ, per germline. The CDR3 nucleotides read TGCGCCAGCAGCTTGAGTAGCGGCTGGTTCGGCGGGGAGCTGTTTTTT. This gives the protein CASSLSSGWFGGELFF.

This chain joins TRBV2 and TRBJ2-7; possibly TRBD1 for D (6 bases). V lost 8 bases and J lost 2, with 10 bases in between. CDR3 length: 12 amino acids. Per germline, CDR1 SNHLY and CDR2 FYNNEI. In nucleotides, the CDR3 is TGTGCCAGCTCAGGGGTCCCCTACGAGCAGTACTTC. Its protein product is CASSGVPYEQYF.

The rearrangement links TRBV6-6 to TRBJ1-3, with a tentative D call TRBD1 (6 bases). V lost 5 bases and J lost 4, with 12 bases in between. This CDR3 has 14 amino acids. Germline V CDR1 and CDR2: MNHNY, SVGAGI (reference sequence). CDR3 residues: CASSQQGSGNTIYF. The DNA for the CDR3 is TGTGCCAGCAGTCAACAGGGTTCGGGAAACACCATATATTTT.

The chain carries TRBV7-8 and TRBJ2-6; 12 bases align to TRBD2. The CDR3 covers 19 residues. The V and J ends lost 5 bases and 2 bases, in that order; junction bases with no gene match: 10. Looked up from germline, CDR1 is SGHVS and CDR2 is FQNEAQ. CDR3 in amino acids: CASSPVLAGGPPGANVLTF. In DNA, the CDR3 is TGTGCCAGCAGCCCCGTCCTAGCGGGAGGGCCCCCTGGGGCCAACGTCCTGACTTTC.

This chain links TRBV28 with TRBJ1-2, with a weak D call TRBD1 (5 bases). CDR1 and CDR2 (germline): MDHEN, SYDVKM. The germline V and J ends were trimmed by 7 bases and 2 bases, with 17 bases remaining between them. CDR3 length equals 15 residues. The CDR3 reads CASTVLQGPNYGYTF. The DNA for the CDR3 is TGTGCCAGCACCGTCTTGCAGGGCCCAAACTATGGCTACACCTTC.

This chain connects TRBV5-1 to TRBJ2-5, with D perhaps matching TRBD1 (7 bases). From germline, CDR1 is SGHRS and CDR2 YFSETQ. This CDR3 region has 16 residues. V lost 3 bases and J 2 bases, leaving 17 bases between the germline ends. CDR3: CASSSREQGGQETQYF. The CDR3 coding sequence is TGCGCCAGCAGCTCCCGGGAGCAGGGGGGACAAGAGACCCAGTACTTC.

The CDR3 DNA is TGTGCCAGCAGTTATTCTAGCGGGGGGTACTACGAGCAGTACTTC. Protein product: CASSYSSGGYYEQYF. The V call is TRBV6-5, the J call TRBJ2-7; 11 bases map to TRBD2. Unmatched junction bases numbered 4, after V lost 3 bases and J lost 3 bases. Germline assignment: CDR1 MNHEY and CDR2 SVGAGI. The CDR3 contains 15 residues.